Following are 31 T cell receptor beta chains from one sample sequenced in a study of T-cell memory formation after mild COVID-19. TCRdb called the 5' RACE reads again in MiXCR, with one record for every CDR3 protein. This table has approximately 560,000 distinct CDR3 sequences, 15% to 20% appearing once. The specimen was PBMCs or a T cell subset sorted from them (not recorded which). These receptors were collected from an adult woman who had mild COVID-19 (a few samples of this study predate the infection). Cell type and time point are not known.

On this clonotype: A read error may produce the germline difference seen at one junction end. This chain uses TRBV10-3 with TRBJ1-6; 10 bases align to TRBD1. The CDR3 is 15 amino acids. Germline V CDR1 and CDR2: ENHRY, SYGVKD. In nucleotides, the CDR3 is TGTGCCATCAGTGAGGGGACAGGGGTTTGGTCACCCCTCCGCTTT. It is translated as CAISEGTGVWSPLRF.

Only one count was recorded for this clonotype. The chain combines TRBV6-5 with TRBJ2-2; D possibly uses TRBD1 or TRBD2 (5 bases each). The CDR3 sequence is 15 residues long. In germline, CDR1 is MNHEY, CDR2 SVGAGI. The V and J ends lost 4 bases and 1 base respectively, with 10 bases between them. CDR3 in DNA: TGTGCCAGCAGTTGGGACCTGGAGAACACCGGGGAGCTGTTTTTT. It codes for CASSWDLENTGELFF.

The chain employs TRBV5-5 and TRBJ1-1; maybe TRBD1 (5 bases). CDR1 is SGHKS and CDR2 is YYEKEE in the germline V gene (reference sequence). The CDR3 is made up of 13 amino acids. The germline V and J ends were trimmed by 7 bases and 6 bases, with 16 bases remaining between them. CDR3 residues: CASERTGRPEAFF. CDR3 coding DNA: TGTGCCAGCGAGAGGACGGGGCGGCCTGAAGCTTTCTTT.

The rearrangement links TRBV2 to TRBJ2-5; 10 positions agree with TRBD2. The length of the CDR3 is 13 residues. Germline CDR1 SNHLY, CDR2 FYNNEI. V dropped 6 bases and J dropped 2; count of bases not matched to a gene: 0. CDR3 DNA: TGTGCCAGCAGGACTAGCGGGCAAGAGACCCAGTACTTC. Its protein is CASRTSGQETQYF.

This clonotype was observed a few times. This chain links TRBV30 with TRBJ2-7, with unresolved D. Per the germline V gene, CDR1 is GTSNPN and CDR2 is SVGIG (reference sequence). With 1 base removed from V and 4 bases from J, the gap between germline ends came to 11 bases. The CDR3 totals 13 residues. The CDR3 here is CAWSGTDHYEQYF. The CDR3 DNA reads TGTGCCTGGAGTGGGACGGATCATTACGAGCAGTACTTC.

The J gene is TRBJ1-1, the V gene TRBV20-1; maybe TRBD1 (5 bases). Germline CDR1 is DFQATT and CDR2 is SNEGSKA (reference sequence). The CDR3 contains 14 residues. V was shortened by 2 bases and J by 3 bases, with 13 bases between the two germline ends. CDR3 amino acids: CSARPSDSDTEAFF. The CDR3, as DNA: TGCAGTGCTAGACCCTCAGACAGTGACACTGAAGCTTTCTTT.

This clonotype appeared a few times. The chain joins TRBV28 to TRBJ2-7, with 8 bases lining up with TRBD1. The germline CDR1 and CDR2 sequences are MDHEN and SYDVKM. The CDR3 consists of 13 residues. With V trimmed by 9 bases and J by 7 bases, 11 bases remained unmatched. The CDR3 sequence is CASTGTGVSEQYF. The CDR3 DNA follows: TGTGCCAGTACCGGGACAGGTGTCTCGGAGCAGTACTTC.

This chain links TRBV5-4 with TRBJ1-2, with D possibly TRBD1 on 6 matching bases. The V gene lost 4 bases and the J gene lost 4 bases, with 20 bases spanning the gap. Germline loops: CDR1 SGHNT, CDR2 YYREEE (reference sequence). This CDR3 region has 16 residues. The CDR3 bases are TGTGCCAGCAGCCCGCCAAACAGGGAGGTCGGCTATGGCTACACCTTC. It encodes CASSPPNREVGYGYTF.

This clonotype has more than one count but fewer than ten. The V gene is TRBV25-1, the J gene TRBJ2-4, with D unresolved. The V gene lost 3 bases and the J gene lost 9 bases, with 9 bases spanning the gap. This CDR3 comprises 12 residues. Germline V gene lookup returns CDR1 MGHDK and CDR2 SYGVNS. CDR3 protein: CASSDAPAIQYF. CDR3 nucleotides: TGTGCCAGCAGTGATGCGCCTGCCATTCAGTACTTC.

This clonotype has ten or more counts. This may arise from a read error, as a much more abundant clone is one base away. The chain couples TRBV11-2 to TRBJ2-1; D unclear. The CDR3 extends over 11 amino acids. CDR1 is SGHAT and CDR2 is FQNNGV in the germline V gene. Trimming shortened V by 1 base and J by 8 bases, and 3 bases separated the two germline ends. In DNA, the CDR3 is TGTGCCAGCAGCTTAGGTCATGAGCAGTTCTTC. It specifies CASSLGHEQFF.

This clonotype was seen a few times. This rearrangement joins TRBV24-1 to TRBJ2-2; D is unclear. The CDR3 is 15 residues long. With 6 bases removed from V and 0 bases from J, the gap between germline ends came to 10 bases. CDR1 and CDR2 (germline): KGHDR, SFDVKD. DNA of the CDR3: TGTGCCACCAGTTCGGATCCCTCGAACACCGGGGAGCTGTTTTTT. Translating it yields CATSSDPSNTGELFF.

The chain is built from TRBV18 and TRBJ2-3; 11 bases align to TRBD2. With 5 bases clipped from V and 2 bases from J, the junction kept 6 bases outside the gene matches. CDR3 size: 16 residues. Germline V gene sequence: CDR1 KGHSH, CDR2 LQKENI. CDR3 amino acids: CASSASSGGTTDTQYF. The CDR3 DNA reads TGTGCCAGCTCAGCCTCTAGCGGGGGGACCACAGATACGCAGTATTTT.

This clonotype was counted between two and nine times. This chain connects TRBV12-5 to TRBJ2-7, with 7 bases lining up with TRBD1. The germline gives CDR1 LGHNT, CDR2 FRNRAP. The CDR3 spans 14 residues. J was trimmed by 8 bases and V by 3 bases; bases with no gene match: 10. The DNA of the CDR3 is TGTGCTAGTGGTTTCGCGACAGGGAACGGGAAGCAGTACTTC. This sequence encodes CASGFATGNGKQYF.

This clonotype has just a few counts. The genes are TRBV4-1 and TRBJ1-5; D unclear. This CDR3 is built from 17 residues. Germline CDR1 MGHRA, CDR2 YSYEKL. Trimming took 1 base from V and 5 from J, leaving 18 bases between them. The CDR3 nucleotides read TGCGCCAGCAGCCAAGGCCGGGCCTCCCGCAAGGATCAGCCCCAGCATTTT. As protein: CASSQGRASRKDQPQHF.

The chain uses TRBV6-1 and TRBJ1-5; TRBD1 might be the D (6 bases). V was clipped by 3 bases and J by 3 bases, with 9 bases between them. CDR1 MNHNS and CDR2 SASEGT come from the germline V gene. There are 14 residues in the CDR3. For the CDR3, the DNA is TGTGCCAGCAGTGAGCACAGGGTCAATCAGCCCCAGCATTTT. Translated: CASSEHRVNQPQHF.

This clonotype was found a few times. CDR3 protein: CASNNQGIGTEAFF. The CDR3 coding sequence is TGTGCCAGCAACAATCAGGGTATAGGCACTGAAGCTTTCTTT. The rearrangement links TRBV18 to TRBJ1-1; a possible D gene is TRBD1 (5 bases). Trimming took off 8 bases at V and 4 bases at J, with 17 bases between the two ends. This CDR3 is built from 14 residues. CDR1 KGHSH and CDR2 LQKENI come from the germline V gene.

This chain uses TRBV7-2 with TRBJ2-5, with D maybe TRBD2 (5 bases). Trimming left V 7 bases short and J 5 bases short, with 14 bases between. The germline V gene encodes CDR1 SGHTA and CDR2 FQGNSA. CDR3 size: 13 residues. CDR3 in DNA: TGTGCCAGCAAAACCCGACCGGGGGAGACCCAGTACTTC. Its translation: CASKTRPGETQYF.

The table lists this clonotype with a few counts. This chain connects TRBV10-3 to TRBJ2-3; D gene uncertain. This CDR3 contains 14 residues. Looked up from germline, CDR1 is ENHRY and CDR2 is SYGVKD. Trimming shortened V by 0 bases and J by 0 bases, and 4 bases separated the two germline ends. The CDR3 protein is CAISESLSTDTQYF. For the CDR3, the DNA is TGTGCCATCAGTGAGTCCCTGAGCACAGATACGCAGTATTTT.

The V gene is TRBV5-1, the J gene TRBJ2-3; possibly TRBD1 or TRBD2 for D (5 bases each). V was shortened by 3 bases and J by 2 bases, with 13 bases between the two germline ends. Looked up from germline, CDR1 is SGHRS and CDR2 is YFSETQ. This CDR3 has 15 amino acids. The DNA for the CDR3 is TGCGCCAGCAGCTCGTCTCGGGGCCTCACAGATACGCAGTATTTT. Translation gives CASSSSRGLTDTQYF.

Only a few counts were recorded for this clonotype. V is TRBV5-1 and J is TRBJ1-6, with D uncertain. Trimming cost V 4 bases and J 1 base, with 12 bases left between them. The germline V gene encodes CDR1 SGHRS and CDR2 YFSETQ. The CDR3 totals 16 residues. CDR3 bases: TGCGCCAGCAGCGATGCAGGTCCATCCTATAATTCACCCCTCCACTTT. Amino acid sequence: CASSDAGPSYNSPLHF. The full variable domain, completed using reference TRBV5-1 and TRBJ1-6, is KAGVTQTPRYLIKTRGQQVTLSCSPISGHRSVSWYQQTPGQGLQFLFEYFSETQRNKGNFPGRFSGRQFSNSRSEMNVSTLELGDSALYLCASSDAGPSYNSPLHFGNGTRLTVT.

This chain connects TRBV19 to TRBJ2-1; the match to TRBD2 covers 12 bases. CDR3 length: 15 residues. Unmatched junction bases numbered 5, after V lost 4 bases and J lost 7 bases. Germline V gene lookup returns CDR1 LNHDA and CDR2 SQIVND (reference sequence). CDR3 sequence reads: CASSRLAGGQNEQFF. The CDR3 DNA sequence: TGTGCCAGTAGTAGGCTAGCGGGAGGGCAGAATGAGCAGTTCTTC.

As regards this clonotype: One end of the junction is discordant with germline, which a read error may explain. The chain recombines TRBV7-3 with TRBJ2-5; TRBD2 agrees at 7 bases. CDR1 and CDR2 (germline): SGHTA, FQGTGA. The CDR3 consists of 15 residues. This chain's CDR3 is CASSLTGVGGETQYF. The CDR3, as DNA: TGTGCCAGCAGCCTAACCGGGGTGGGAGGGGAGACCCAGTACTTC.

A few counts support this clonotype. This chain links TRBV7-9 with TRBJ2-3; 9 nucleotides agree with TRBD1. The germline V gene has CDR1 SEHNR and CDR2 FQNEAQ (reference sequence). V gave up 4 bases and J gave up 4 bases; unmatched junction bases: 6. The CDR3 is made up of 15 amino acids. The CDR3 nucleotides are TGTGCCAGCAGCTCCGGGACAGGGTGGCCAGATACGCAGTATTTT. Its translation: CASSSGTGWPDTQYF. Supplemented by reference TRBV7-9 and TRBJ2-3, the full variable domain reads DTGVSQNPRHKITKRGQNVTFRCDPISEHNRLYWYRQTLGQGPEFLTYFQNEAQLEKSRLLSDRFSAERPKGSFSTLEIQRTEQGDSAMYLCASSSGTGWPDTQYFGPGTRLTVL.

This clonotype turned up a few times. The CDR3: CSARRRGRTEAFF. As DNA, the CDR3 is TGCAGTGCTAGGCGCAGGGGGAGGACTGAAGCTTTCTTT. V usage is TRBV20-1 and J usage is TRBJ1-1, with 7 bases aligning to TRBD1. The CDR3 has 13 residues. Germline assignment: CDR1 DFQATT and CDR2 SNEGSKA (reference sequence). V was clipped by 3 bases and J by 5 bases; unmatched bases: 6.

This clonotype was seen repeatedly, ten times or more. The V and J genes are TRBV7-2 and TRBJ2-5; 9 bases are a match to TRBD1. V was pared by 5 bases and J by 3 bases, with 4 bases of the junction left unmatched. CDR1 is SGHTA, CDR2 FQGNSA, per germline. The CDR3 sequence is 14 residues long. The CDR3 sequence: CASSRGTGKETQYF. The CDR3 DNA reads TGTGCCAGCAGCCGTGGGACAGGGAAAGAGACCCAGTACTTC.

This clonotype was recorded many times. This chain links TRBV18 with TRBJ2-3; TRBD2 matches at 9 bases. CDR1 KGHSH and CDR2 LQKENI come from the germline V gene. There are 16 residues in the CDR3. Trimming removed 1 base from V and 2 bases from J; junction bases left unmatched: 4. In DNA, the CDR3 is TGTGCCAGCTCACCACTAGCGGGAGATCCCACAGATACGCAGTATTTT. Its protein is CASSPLAGDPTDTQYF.

The V and J genes are TRBV7-2 and TRBJ2-3; 7 bases match TRBD2. The J segment lost 6 bases and the V segment lost 1 base, leaving 4 bases of the junction unmatched. Germline assignment: CDR1 SGHTA and CDR2 FQGNSA. There are 14 residues in the CDR3. The CDR3 region is CASSLGAGRDTQYF. CDR3 coding DNA: TGTGCCAGCAGCTTAGGAGCGGGGAGGGATACGCAGTATTTT.

This clonotype has at least ten counts. The CDR3 region has the DNA TGTGCCAGCAGCGTAGCCGGGGAGACCCAGTACTTC. It encodes CASSVAGETQYF. The V call is TRBV9, the J call TRBJ2-5, with D unresolved. The CDR3 totals 12 residues. V dropped 0 bases and J dropped 5 bases, with 5 bases sitting between them. Per the germline V gene, CDR1 is SGDLS and CDR2 is YYNGEE. Full variable domain (remainder filled in from reference TRBV9 and TRBJ2-5): DSGVTQTPKHLITATGQRVTLRCSPRSGDLSVYWYQQSLDQGLQFLIQYYNGEERAKGNILERFSAQQFPDLHSELNLSSLELGDSALYFCASSVAGETQYFGPGTRLLVL.

The chain recombines TRBV4-3 with TRBJ2-1; weak D call: TRBD2 (6 bases). The CDR3 contains 14 residues. In germline, CDR1 is LGHNA, CDR2 YSLEER. Trimming took 0 bases from V and 6 from J, leaving 9 bases between them. This chain's CDR3 is CASSQEVAANEQFF. The DNA of the CDR3 is TGCGCCAGCAGCCAAGAGGTAGCGGCCAATGAGCAGTTCTTC.

The rearrangement uses TRBV2 and TRBJ2-5, with a tentative D call TRBD1 (6 bases). CDR3 length: 17 amino acids. V lost 3 bases and J lost 5, with 22 bases in between. Germline V gene lookup returns CDR1 SNHLY and CDR2 FYNNEI. The CDR3 here is CASSEEVHGTLGETQYF. The DNA for the CDR3 is TGTGCCAGCAGTGAGGAAGTACACGGGACATTGGGCGAGACCCAGTACTTC. Full variable domain (missing parts from reference TRBV2 and TRBJ2-5): EPEVTQTPSHQVTQMGQEVILRCVPISNHLYFYWYRQILGQKVEFLVSFYNNEISEKSEIFDDQFSVERPDGSNFTLKIRSTKLEDSAMYFCASSEEVHGTLGETQYFGPGTRLLVL.

The chain couples TRBV7-8 to TRBJ2-2; the match to TRBD1 covers 7 bases. Germline CDR1 reads SGHVS; CDR2 reads FQNEAQ. The CDR3 covers 16 residues. V trimming: 1 base; J trimming: 7 bases; junction bases outside the gene matches: 9. The CDR3 is CASSLESTGVIGELFF. For the CDR3, the DNA is TGTGCCAGCAGCTTAGAATCTACAGGGGTGATCGGGGAGCTGTTTTTT.